The clone carrying this T cell receptor beta chain was found once. This sample was included in a study of OX40 agonist ivuxolimab in advanced cancers. Sequencing used immunoSEQ multiplex PCR; TCRdb keeps in-frame clones, though not all of them. The sample consists of about 8,900 clones, more than 80% of them appearing once. Trimming shortened V by 7 bases and J by 7 bases, and 13 bases separated the two germline ends. CDR1 DFQATT and CDR2 SNEGSKA come from the germline V gene (reference sequence). This CDR3 comprises 11 residues. This sequence originates from an adult with an advanced solid tumor such as melanoma, head and neck, liver or kidney cancer. The input for sequencing was CD4+ or CD8+ T cells sorted from blood, taken in a trial of the OX40 agonist ivuxolimab. The chain uses TRBV20-1 and TRBJ1-1; D is ambiguous. This CDR3 is CSVKRAYEAFF. Here the CDR3 DNA reads TGCAGTGTTAAGAGGGCCTATGAAGCTTTCTTT.